This paragraph covers one TCR beta chain sequence. Antigen: not known. The data are from a study of T-cell reconstitution after alpha-beta-depleted transplantation in children. The authors prepared the TCRbeta library with unique molecular identifiers. A single record per CDR3 protein comes from TCRdb applying MiXCR to the PCR reads. The sample carries 780,000 or so distinct CDR3 sequences, about 16% recorded once. Broader study findings: Where alpha-beta T cells came from about two months after transplant was reportedly several hundred expanded graft clones. Where some patients showed high TCRbeta diversity at day 60, it came from recipient T cells and thymic progenitors that had survived.

This CDR3 is built from 14 residues. This sequence was found in a male patient aged 10-17 years who had a stem cell transplant for acute lymphoblastic leukemia, so the T cells may come from the graft donor. The sequenced sample was PBMCs, mostly from graft donor cells, obtained 360 days after TCRalphabeta/CD19-depleted stem cell transplant. The V gene is TRBV12-3 or TRBV12-4, the J gene TRBJ2-3, with 7 bases identical to TRBD1. In DNA form, the CDR3 reads TGTGTCATCTCGACAGGGATGGGCACAGATACGCAGTATTTT. Protein sequence: CVISTGMGTDTQYF.